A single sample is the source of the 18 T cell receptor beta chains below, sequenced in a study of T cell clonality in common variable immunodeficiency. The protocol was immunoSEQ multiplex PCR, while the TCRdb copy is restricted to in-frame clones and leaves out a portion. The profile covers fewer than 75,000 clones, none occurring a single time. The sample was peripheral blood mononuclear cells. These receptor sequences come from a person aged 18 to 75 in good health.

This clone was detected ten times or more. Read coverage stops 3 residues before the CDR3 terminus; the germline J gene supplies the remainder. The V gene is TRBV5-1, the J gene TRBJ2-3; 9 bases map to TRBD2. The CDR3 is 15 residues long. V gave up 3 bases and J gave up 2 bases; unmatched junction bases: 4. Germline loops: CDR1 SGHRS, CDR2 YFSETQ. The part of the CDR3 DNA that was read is TGCGCCAGCAGCTCGACTAGCGGAAACACAGATACG. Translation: CASSSTSGNTDT. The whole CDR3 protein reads CASSSTSGNTDTQYF.

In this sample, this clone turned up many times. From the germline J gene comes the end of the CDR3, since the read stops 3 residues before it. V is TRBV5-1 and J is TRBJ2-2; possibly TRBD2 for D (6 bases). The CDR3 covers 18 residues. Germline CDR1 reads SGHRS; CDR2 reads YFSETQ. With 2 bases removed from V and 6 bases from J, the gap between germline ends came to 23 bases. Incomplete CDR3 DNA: TGCGCCAGCAGCTTAAGCGACCCCGGGACTCGGCCGGCCGGGGAG. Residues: CASSLSDPGTRPAGE. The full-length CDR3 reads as CASSLSDPGTRPAGELFF.

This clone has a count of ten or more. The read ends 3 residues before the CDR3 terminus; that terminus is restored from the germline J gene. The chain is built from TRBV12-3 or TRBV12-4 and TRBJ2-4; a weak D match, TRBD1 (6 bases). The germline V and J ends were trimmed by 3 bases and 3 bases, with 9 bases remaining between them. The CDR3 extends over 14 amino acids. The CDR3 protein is CASSFRGGKNIQYF. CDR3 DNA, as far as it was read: TGTGCCAGCAGTTTTAGAGGGGGCAAAAACATT.

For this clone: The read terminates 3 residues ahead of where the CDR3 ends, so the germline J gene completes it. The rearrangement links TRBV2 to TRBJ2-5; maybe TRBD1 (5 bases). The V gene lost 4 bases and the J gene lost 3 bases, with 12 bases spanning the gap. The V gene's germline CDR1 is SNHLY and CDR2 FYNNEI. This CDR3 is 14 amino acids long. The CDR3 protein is CASSAPLTEETQYF. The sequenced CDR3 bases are TGTGCCAGCAGTGCCCCGTTGACAGAAGAGACC.

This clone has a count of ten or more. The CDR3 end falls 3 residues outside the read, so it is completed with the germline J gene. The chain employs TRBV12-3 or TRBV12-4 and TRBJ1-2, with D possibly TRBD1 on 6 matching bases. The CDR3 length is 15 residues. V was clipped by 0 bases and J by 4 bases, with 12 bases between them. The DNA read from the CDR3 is TGTGCCAGCAGTTTAGCGCAGGGGTCTTCCTATGGC. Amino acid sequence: CASSLAQGSSYG. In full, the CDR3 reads CASSLAQGSSYGYTF.

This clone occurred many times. CDR3 sequence reads: CASSPPVANVLTF. The part of the CDR3 DNA that was read is TGTGCCAGCAGCCCTCCGGTGGCCAACGTC. The V and J genes are TRBV7-9 and TRBJ2-6; D unresolved. From the germline J gene comes the end of the CDR3, since the read stops 3 residues before it. The CDR3 runs 13 residues. V was pared by 5 bases and J by 6 bases, with 8 bases between. Germline assignment: CDR1 SEHNR and CDR2 FQNEAQ (reference sequence).

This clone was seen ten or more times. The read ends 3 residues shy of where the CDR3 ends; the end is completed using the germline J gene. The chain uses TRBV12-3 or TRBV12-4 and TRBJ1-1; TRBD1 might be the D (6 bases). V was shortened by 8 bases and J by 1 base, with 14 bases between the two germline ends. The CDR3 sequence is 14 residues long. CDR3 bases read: TGTGCCAGCGCGAGGGGGGGTTGGAACACTGAA. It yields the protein CASARGGWNTE. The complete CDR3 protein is CASARGGWNTEAFF.

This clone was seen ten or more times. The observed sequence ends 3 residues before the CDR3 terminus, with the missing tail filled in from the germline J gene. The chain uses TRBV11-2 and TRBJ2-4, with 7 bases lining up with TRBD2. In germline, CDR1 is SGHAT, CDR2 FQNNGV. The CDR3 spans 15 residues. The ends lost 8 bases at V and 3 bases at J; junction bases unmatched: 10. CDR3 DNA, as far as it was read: TGTGCCAGCTCCCCTTCCCCGGGGGGCAAAAACATT. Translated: CASSPSPGGKNI. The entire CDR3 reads CASSPSPGGKNIQYF.

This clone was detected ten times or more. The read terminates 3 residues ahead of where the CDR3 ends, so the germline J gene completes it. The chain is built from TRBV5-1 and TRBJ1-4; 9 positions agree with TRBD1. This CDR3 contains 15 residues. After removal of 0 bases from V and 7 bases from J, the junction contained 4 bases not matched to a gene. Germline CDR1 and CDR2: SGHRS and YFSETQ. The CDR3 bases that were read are TGCGCCAGCAGCTTGGGCCGACAGGGGGGTGAAAAA. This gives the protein CASSLGRQGGEK. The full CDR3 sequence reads CASSLGRQGGEKLFF.

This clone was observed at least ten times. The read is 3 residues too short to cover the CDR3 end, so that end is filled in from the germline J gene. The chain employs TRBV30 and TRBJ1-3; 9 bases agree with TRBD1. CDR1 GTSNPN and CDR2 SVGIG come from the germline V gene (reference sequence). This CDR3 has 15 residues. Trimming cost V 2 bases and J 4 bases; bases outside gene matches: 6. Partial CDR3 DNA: TGTGCCTGGAGTTCTACAGGGGGCTCGGGAAACACC. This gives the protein CAWSSTGGSGNT. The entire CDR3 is CAWSSTGGSGNTIYF.

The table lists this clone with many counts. CDR3 bases read: TGTGCCAGCAGTTCAGCGGCTTCCAATCAGCCC. The encoded protein is CASSSAASNQP. The CDR3 in its entirety is CASSSAASNQPQHF. The J gene is TRBJ1-5, the V gene TRBV27; D is unresolved. The CDR3 is cut off 3 residues early in the read; its end comes from the germline J gene. Germline V gene sequence: CDR1 MNHEY, CDR2 SMNVEV (reference sequence). This CDR3 is 14 amino acids long. V lost 4 bases and J 3 bases, leaving 10 bases between the germline ends.

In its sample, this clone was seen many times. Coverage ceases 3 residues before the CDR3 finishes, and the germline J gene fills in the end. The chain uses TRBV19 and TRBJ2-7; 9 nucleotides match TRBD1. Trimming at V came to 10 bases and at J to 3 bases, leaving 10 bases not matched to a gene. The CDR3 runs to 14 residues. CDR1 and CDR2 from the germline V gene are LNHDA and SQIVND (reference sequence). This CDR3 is CATQRTGGHYEQYF. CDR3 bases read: TGTGCCACTCAACGTACAGGGGGCCACTACGAG.

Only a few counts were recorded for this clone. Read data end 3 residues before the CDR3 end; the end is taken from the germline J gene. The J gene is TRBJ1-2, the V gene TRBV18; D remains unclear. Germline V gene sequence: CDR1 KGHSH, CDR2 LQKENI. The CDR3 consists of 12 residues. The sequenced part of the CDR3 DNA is TGTGCCAGCTCACCGACTACTATCGAC. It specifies CASSPTTID. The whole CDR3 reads CASSPTTIDYTF.

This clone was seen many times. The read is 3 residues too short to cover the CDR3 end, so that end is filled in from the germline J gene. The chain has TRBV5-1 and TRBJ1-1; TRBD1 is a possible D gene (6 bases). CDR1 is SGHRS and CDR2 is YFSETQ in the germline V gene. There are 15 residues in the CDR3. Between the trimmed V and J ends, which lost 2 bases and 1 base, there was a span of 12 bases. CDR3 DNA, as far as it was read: TGCGCCAGCAGCTTCGGAGGGACATCGAACACTGAA. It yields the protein CASSFGGTSNTE. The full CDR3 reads CASSFGGTSNTEAFF.

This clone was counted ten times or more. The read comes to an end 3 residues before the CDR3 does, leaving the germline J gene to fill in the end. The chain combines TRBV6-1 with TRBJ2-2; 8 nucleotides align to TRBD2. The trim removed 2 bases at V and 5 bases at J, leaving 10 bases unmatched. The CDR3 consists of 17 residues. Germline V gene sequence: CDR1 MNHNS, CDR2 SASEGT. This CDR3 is CASSEWVVRGETGELFF. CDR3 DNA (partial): TGTGCCAGCAGTGAATGGGTAGTGCGGGGGGAGACCGGGGAG.

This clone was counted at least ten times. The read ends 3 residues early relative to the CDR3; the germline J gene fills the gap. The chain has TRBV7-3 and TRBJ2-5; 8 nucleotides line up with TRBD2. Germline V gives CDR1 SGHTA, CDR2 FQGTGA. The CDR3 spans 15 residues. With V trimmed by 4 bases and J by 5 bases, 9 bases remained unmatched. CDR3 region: CASSSRLAPRETQYF. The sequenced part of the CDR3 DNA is TGTGCCAGCAGCTCCCGACTAGCGCCTAGGGAGACC.

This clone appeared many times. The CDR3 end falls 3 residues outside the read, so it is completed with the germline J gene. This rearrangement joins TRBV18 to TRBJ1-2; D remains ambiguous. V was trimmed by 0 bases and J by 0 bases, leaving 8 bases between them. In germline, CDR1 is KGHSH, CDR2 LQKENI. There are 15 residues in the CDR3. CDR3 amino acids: CASSPPRGTNYGYTF. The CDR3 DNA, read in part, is TGTGCCAGCTCACCACCGCGCGGTACTAACTATGGC.

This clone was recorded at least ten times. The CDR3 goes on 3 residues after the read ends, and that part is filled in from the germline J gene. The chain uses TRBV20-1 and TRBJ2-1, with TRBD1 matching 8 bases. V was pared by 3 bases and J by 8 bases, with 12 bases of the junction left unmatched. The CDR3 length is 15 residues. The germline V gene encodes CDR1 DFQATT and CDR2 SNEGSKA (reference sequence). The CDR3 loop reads CSASGQGNWGDEQFF. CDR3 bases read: TGCAGTGCTAGTGGACAGGGTAACTGGGGGGATGAG.